The 11 T cell receptor beta chains listed next were all sequenced from one sample in a study of shared clonotypes between healthy human individuals. Produced via immunoSEQ multiplex PCR; TCRdb's table is partial and in-frame only. The sample contains approximately 1.4 million clones, approximately 98% of which appear only once. The specimen sequenced was naive CD4+ T cells sorted from blood. Subset in this sample: CD45RA+ positively selected. The source is a young man in good health.

This chain joins TRBV7-6 and TRBJ2-5; 7 bases map to TRBD1. The trim removed 4 bases at V and 2 bases at J, leaving 7 bases unmatched. This CDR3 spans 15 amino acids. Looked up from germline, CDR1 is SGHVS and CDR2 is FNYEAQ. This CDR3 is CASSSRDSSQETQYF. CDR3 DNA sequence: TGTGCCAGCAGCTCCCGGGACAGTTCTCAAGAGACCCAGTACTTC.

The chain is built from TRBV28 and TRBJ2-7; perhaps D is TRBD1 or TRBD2 (5 bases each). This CDR3 is built from 16 residues. CDR1 and CDR2 from the germline V gene are MDHEN and SYDVKM. The V end lost 1 base, the J end lost 5 bases, and 18 bases lay between the germline ends. In DNA form, the CDR3 reads TGTGCCAGCAGTTTATCCGCTCAGGGAGCTCGCAACGAGCAGTACTTC. This sequence encodes CASSLSAQGARNEQYF.

The V and J genes are TRBV23-1 and TRBJ2-1; TRBD1 agrees at 10 bases. TRBV23-1 counts as an open reading frame of uncertain function. The CDR3 is made up of 15 amino acids. V dropped 5 bases and J dropped 1; count of bases not matched to a gene: 2. The CDR3 DNA sequence: TGCGCCAGCAGTGACAGGGGGCAGTCCTACAATGAGCAGTTCTTC. It is translated as CASSDRGQSYNEQFF.

This chain uses TRBV2 with TRBJ2-7; TRBD1 matches 8 bases. This CDR3 contains 14 residues. V trimming: 6 bases; J trimming: 6 bases; junction bases outside the gene matches: 10. Germline values: CDR1 SNHLY, CDR2 FYNNEI. CDR3 sequence (DNA): TGTGCCAGCAGGTTGACAGGGGCCGGCTCCGAGCAGTACTTC. Amino acids: CASRLTGAGSEQYF.

V gene TRBV11-2 combines with J gene TRBJ2-1; D uncertain. Per the germline V gene, CDR1 is SGHAT and CDR2 is FQNNGV. Trimming left V 1 base short and J 0 bases short, with 7 bases between. The CDR3 is 15 amino acids. In DNA, the CDR3 is TGTGCCAGCAGCTTAGGGGCAGACTCCTACAATGAGCAGTTCTTC. Protein sequence: CASSLGADSYNEQFF.

The V call is TRBV30, the J call TRBJ1-5; the D is unclear. V was trimmed by 0 bases and J by 4 bases, leaving 4 bases between them. This CDR3 has 12 amino acids. Germline loops: CDR1 GTSNPN, CDR2 SVGIG (reference sequence). This CDR3 is CAWSVPNQPQHF. CDR3 DNA sequence: TGTGCCTGGAGTGTACCTAATCAGCCCCAGCATTTT.

Of note for this clone: Distinct nucleotide sequences in the sample also encode this CDR3. The rearrangement joins TRBV18 to TRBJ2-7; 9 positions match TRBD1. The germline V gene encodes CDR1 KGHSH and CDR2 LQKENI. CDR3 size: 15 residues. The junction had 5 bases not matched to a gene; V was cut back by 3 bases and J by 2 bases. CDR3 protein: CASSPTGTGPYEQYF. DNA for the CDR3: TGTGCCAGCTCACCCACCGGGACAGGGCCCTACGAGCAGTACTTC.

This chain joins TRBV6-5 and TRBJ1-3, with D uncertain. V shed 2 bases and J shed 0 bases, with 8 bases lying between them. Germline V gives CDR1 MNHEY, CDR2 SVGAGI. CDR3 length: 15 amino acids. CDR3 region: CASSYAASSGNTIYF. CDR3 nucleotide sequence: TGTGCCAGCAGTTACGCAGCTAGCTCTGGAAACACCATATATTTT.

The count of this clone is one. The V and J genes are TRBV6-6 and TRBJ2-1; D gene uncertain. From germline, CDR1 is MNHNY and CDR2 SVGAGI (reference sequence). The V end lost 4 bases, the J end lost 5 bases, and 3 bases lay between the germline ends. The CDR3 length is 11 residues. CDR3 DNA sequence: TGTGCCAGCAGTTCCAACAATGAGCAGTTCTTC. It encodes CASSSNNEQFF.

The chain couples TRBV6-5 to TRBJ2-7; TRBD1 matches at 7 bases. The CDR3 is made up of 12 amino acids. V gave up 0 bases and J gave up 12 bases; unmatched junction bases: 5. The germline gives CDR1 MNHEY, CDR2 SVGAGI. CDR3 region: CASSYSGTDPYF. CDR3 nucleotides: TGTGCCAGCAGTTACTCCGGGACAGATCCGTACTTC.

The rearrangement uses TRBV19 and TRBJ1-5; 7 bases match TRBD1. Germline trimming cut 4 bases from V and 3 bases from J; bases unmatched to any gene: 3. This CDR3 contains 14 residues. Germline V gene data show CDR1 as LNHDA and CDR2 as SQIVND (reference sequence). CDR3 in DNA: TGTGCCAGTAGTACGGGACAGCACAATCAGCCCCAGCATTTT. Protein product: CASSTGQHNQPQHF.